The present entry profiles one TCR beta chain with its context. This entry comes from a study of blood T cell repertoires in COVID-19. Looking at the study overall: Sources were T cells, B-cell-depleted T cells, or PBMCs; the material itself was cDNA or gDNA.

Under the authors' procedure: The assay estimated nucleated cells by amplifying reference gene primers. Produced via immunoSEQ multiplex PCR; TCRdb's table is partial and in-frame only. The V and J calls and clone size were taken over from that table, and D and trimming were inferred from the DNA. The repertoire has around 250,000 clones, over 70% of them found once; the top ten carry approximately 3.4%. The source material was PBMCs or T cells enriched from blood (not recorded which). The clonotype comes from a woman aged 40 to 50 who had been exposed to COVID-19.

CDR3 in amino acids: CASSSGPTGPGNTIYF. The DNA for the CDR3 is TGTGCCAGCAGCAGCGGCCCCACAGGGCCAGGAAACACCATATATTTT. The chain recombines TRBV11-3 with TRBJ1-3, with D perhaps TRBD1 (6 bases). The CDR3 contains 16 residues. The V gene lost 5 bases and the J gene lost 4 bases, with 18 bases spanning the gap. Germline lookup yields CDR1 SGHNT and CDR2 YENEEA. The full variable domain, in which reference TRBV11-3 and TRBJ1-3 provide the parts outside the CDR3, is EAGVVQSPRYKIIEKKQPVAFWCNPISGHNTLYWYLQNLGQGPELLIRYENEEAVDDSQLPKDRFSAERLKGVDSTLKIQPAELGDSAVYLCASSSGPTGPGNTIYFGEGSWLTVV.